This TCR beta chain was identified in a study of cytomegalovirus exposure and HLA in healthy donors. Likely unrecorded immune exposures existed in these nominally healthy donors. Germline CDR1 reads SGHRS; CDR2 reads YFSETQ. The CDR3 runs 13 residues. With V trimmed by 1 base and J by 6 bases, 3 bases remained unmatched. Primers included in the PCR were 60 Vbeta and 13 Jbeta primers. The assay was immunoSEQ multiplex PCR, and TCRdb's table has in-frame clones only and misses some. Of 160,000 or so clones listed, around 79% are singletons. The chain couples TRBV5-1 to TRBJ1-2, with 7 bases identical to TRBD1. The sequence derives from a man aged 40-49 years in good health and CMV-seropositive. Sequencing was performed on PBMCs. DNA of the CDR3: TGCGCCAGCAGCTTGCAGGGGGAAAATGGCTACACCTTC. Translating it yields CASSLQGENGYTF.